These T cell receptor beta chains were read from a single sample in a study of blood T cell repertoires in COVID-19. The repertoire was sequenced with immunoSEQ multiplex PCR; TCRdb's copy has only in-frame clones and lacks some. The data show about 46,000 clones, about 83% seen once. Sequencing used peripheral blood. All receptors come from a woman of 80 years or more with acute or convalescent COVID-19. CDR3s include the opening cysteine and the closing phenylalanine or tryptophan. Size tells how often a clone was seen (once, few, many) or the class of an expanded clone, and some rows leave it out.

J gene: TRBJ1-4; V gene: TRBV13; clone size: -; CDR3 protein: CASSVDRATNEKLFF
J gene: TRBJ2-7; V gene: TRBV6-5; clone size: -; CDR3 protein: CASKGGRAGEQYF
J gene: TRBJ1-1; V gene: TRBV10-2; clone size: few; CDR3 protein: CASIRTGGAVTEAFF
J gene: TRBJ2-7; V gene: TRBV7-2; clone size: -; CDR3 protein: CASSYTLSGSYEQYF
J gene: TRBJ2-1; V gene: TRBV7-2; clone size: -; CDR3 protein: CASSLGSSGGLGNEQFF
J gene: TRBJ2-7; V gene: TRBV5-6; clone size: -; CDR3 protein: CASSLGSGGAKEQYF
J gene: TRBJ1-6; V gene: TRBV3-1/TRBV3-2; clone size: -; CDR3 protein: CASSPRTGTSPLHF
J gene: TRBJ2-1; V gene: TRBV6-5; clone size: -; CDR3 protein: CASSPGGSYNEQFF
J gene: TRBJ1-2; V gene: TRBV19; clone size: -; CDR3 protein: CASSPEADHYGYTF
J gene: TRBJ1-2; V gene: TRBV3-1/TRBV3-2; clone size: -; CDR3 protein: CASSHRQGGLSGYTF
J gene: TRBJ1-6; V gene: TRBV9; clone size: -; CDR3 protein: CASSVGDRGSPLHF
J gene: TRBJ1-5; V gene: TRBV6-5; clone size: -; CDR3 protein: CASRPGIGGNQPQHF
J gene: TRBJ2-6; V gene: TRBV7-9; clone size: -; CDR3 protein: CASSLVRSGANVLTF
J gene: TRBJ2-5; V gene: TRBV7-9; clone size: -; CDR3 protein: CASSLAQGLRTQYF
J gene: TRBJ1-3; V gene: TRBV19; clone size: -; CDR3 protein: CASQRARVLGNTIYF
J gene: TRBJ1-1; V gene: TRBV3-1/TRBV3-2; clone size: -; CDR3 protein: CASSHGGGYVNTEAFF
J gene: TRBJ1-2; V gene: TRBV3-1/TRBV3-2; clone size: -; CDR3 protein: CASSPPQVTSSGYTF
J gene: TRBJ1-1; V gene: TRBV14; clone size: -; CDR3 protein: CASSQYRSTEAFF
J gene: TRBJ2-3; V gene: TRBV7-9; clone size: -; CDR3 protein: CASSPLAGGGGTQYF
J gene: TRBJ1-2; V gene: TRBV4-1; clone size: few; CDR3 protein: CASSQYRDSNYGYTF
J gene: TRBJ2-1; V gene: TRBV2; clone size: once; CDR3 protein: CASSETGIGDNEQFF
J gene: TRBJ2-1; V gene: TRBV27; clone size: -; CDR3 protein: CACSGGRSSYNEQFF